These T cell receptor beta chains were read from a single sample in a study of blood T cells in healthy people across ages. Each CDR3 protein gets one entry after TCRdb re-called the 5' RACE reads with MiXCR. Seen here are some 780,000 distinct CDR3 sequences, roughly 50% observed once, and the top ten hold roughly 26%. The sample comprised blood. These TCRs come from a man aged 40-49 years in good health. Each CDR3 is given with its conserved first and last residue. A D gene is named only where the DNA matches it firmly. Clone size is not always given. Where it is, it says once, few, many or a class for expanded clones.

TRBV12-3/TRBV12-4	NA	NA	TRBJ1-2	CASSFLTGGGYGYTF	TGTGCCAGCAGTTTCCTTACGGGGGGTGGCTATGGCTACACCTTC
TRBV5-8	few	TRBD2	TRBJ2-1	CASSLAWASGLNEQFF	TGTGCCAGCAGCTTGGCCTGGGCTAGCGGCCTAAATGAGCAGTTCTTC
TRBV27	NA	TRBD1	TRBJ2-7	CASGSGTGYLEQYF	TGTGCCAGCGGCAGCGGGACAGGGTATTTGGAGCAGTACTTC
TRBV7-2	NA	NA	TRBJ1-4	CASSTDSNNEKLFF	TGTGCCAGCAGCACGGACAGTAATAATGAAAAACTGTTTTTT
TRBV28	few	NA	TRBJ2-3	CASSFIASSPQHTDTQYF	TGTGCCAGCAGTTTTATAGCGTCCTCGCCTCAGCACACAGATACGCAGTATTTT
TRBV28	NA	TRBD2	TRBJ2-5	CASNTGLAAVWETQYF	TGTGCCAGCAATACCGGGCTAGCGGCTGTTTGGGAGACCCAGTACTTC
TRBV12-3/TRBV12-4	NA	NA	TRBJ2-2	CASNLRQTGELFF	TGTGCCAGCAACCTCCGGCAAACCGGGGAGCTGTTTTTT
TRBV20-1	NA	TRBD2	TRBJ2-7	CSATPGTTDINEQYF	TGCAGTGCTACCCCCGGGACTACGGATATCAACGAGCAGTACTTC
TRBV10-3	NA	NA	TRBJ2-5	CAISDGIPRQETQYF	TGTGCCATCAGTGATGGTATTCCTCGCCAAGAGACCCAGTACTTC
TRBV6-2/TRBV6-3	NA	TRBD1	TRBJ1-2	CASSYNLGQGYSGYTF	TGTGCCAGCAGTTACAATCTCGGACAGGGGTACAGTGGCTACACCTTC
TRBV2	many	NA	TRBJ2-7	CASRDSSYEQYF	TGTGCCAGCAGGGACAGTTCCTACGAGCAGTACTTC
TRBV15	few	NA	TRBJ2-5	CATSRGYQETQYF	TGTGCCACCAGCCGGGGGTACCAAGAGACCCAGTACTTC
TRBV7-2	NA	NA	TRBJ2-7	CASSFDRMSYEQYF	TGTGCCAGCAGCTTCGACAGGATGTCCTACGAGCAGTACTTC
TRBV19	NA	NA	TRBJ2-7	CASSMTASYNEQYF	TGTGCCAGTAGTATGACAGCCTCCTACAATGAGCAGTACTTC
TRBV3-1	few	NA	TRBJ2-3	CASSQATGTADTQYF	TGTGCCAGCAGCCAAGCAACCGGGACGGCAGATACGCAGTATTTT
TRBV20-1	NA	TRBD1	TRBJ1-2	CSAGAGGWYGYTF	TGCAGTGCTGGAGCAGGGGGCTGGTATGGCTACACCTTC
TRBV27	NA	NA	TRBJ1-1	CASSLSFTTEAFF	TGTGCCAGCAGTTTATCTTTCACCACTGAAGCTTTCTTT